Below, 15 T cell receptor beta chains from the same sample are listed, as sequenced in a study of shared clonotypes between healthy human individuals. The table came from immunoSEQ multiplex PCR; TCRdb's copy has only in-frame clones and leaves some out. The sample contains a few million clones, approximately 90% of which appear only once. Material for sequencing was naive CD4+ T cells from PBMCs. The subset was: CD45RA+ positively selected. These receptors were obtained from a man aged 18 to 30 in good health. Some clones in this sample may be carry-over from other donors' samples.

The chain carries TRBV4-1 and TRBJ2-7; weak D call: TRBD2 (5 bases). The CDR3 sequence is 12 residues long. The V end lost 1 base, the J end lost 4 bases, and 5 bases lay between the germline ends. Germline V gene sequence: CDR1 MGHRA, CDR2 YSYEKL. CDR3 nucleotides: TGCGCCAGCAGCCAAGCGGGGTACGAGCAGTACTTC. Translated: CASSQAGYEQYF.

The V gene is TRBV6-6, the J gene TRBJ2-7; no firm D call. Germline CDR1 is MNHNY and CDR2 is SVGAGI (reference sequence). Trimming stripped 0 bases from V and 3 bases from J, with 15 bases between. The CDR3 covers 16 residues. The CDR3 region is CASSYSIPLQLYEQYF. DNA for the CDR3: TGTGCCAGCAGTTACTCAATACCACTCCAGCTCTACGAGCAGTACTTC.

About this clone itself: Other nucleotide sequences from this sample produce the same CDR3. The V gene is TRBV28, the J gene TRBJ2-7; the match to TRBD1 covers 10 bases. Trimming took 6 bases from V and 1 from J; bases not matched to a gene: 3. The CDR3 has 14 amino acids. Germline CDR1 and CDR2: MDHEN and SYDVKM. The CDR3 region is CASRRTGGSYEQYF. CDR3 sequence (DNA): TGTGCCAGCAGACGGACAGGGGGATCCTACGAGCAGTACTTC. Looking up the rest from reference TRBV28 and TRBJ2-7 gives the full variable domain: DVKVTQSSRYLVKRTGEKVFLECVQDMDHENMFWYRQDPGLGLRLIYFSYDVKMKEKGDIPEGYSVSREKKERFSLILESASTNQTSMYLCASRRTGGSYEQYFGPGTRLTVT.

This clone was recorded once. This chain uses TRBV28 with TRBJ2-7; D is unclear. V was cut by 3 bases and J by 3 bases, with 9 bases left in between. Germline V CDR1 and CDR2: MDHEN, SYDVKM. This CDR3 has 13 amino acids. DNA for the CDR3: TGTGCCAGCAGTTTGGGCGAGGTCTACGAGCAGTACTTC. Protein product: CASSLGEVYEQYF.

V gene TRBV10-3 combines with J gene TRBJ1-1; D is possibly TRBD1 (6 bases). Germline V gene data show CDR1 as ENHRY and CDR2 as SYGVKD. The CDR3 extends over 14 amino acids. The V gene lost 10 bases and the J gene lost 1 base, with 16 bases spanning the gap. The CDR3 spells CATKARGKNTEAFF. DNA for the CDR3: TGTGCCACCAAGGCCAGGGGCAAGAACACTGAAGCTTTCTTT.

The chain has TRBV28 and TRBJ2-6; perhaps TRBD1 as D (6 bases). This CDR3 is 15 amino acids long. The ends were cut back, 7 bases at V and 4 bases at J, with 14 bases in the middle. Germline V lookup: CDR1 MDHEN, CDR2 SYDVKM. In nucleotides, the CDR3 is TGTGCCAGCATTAACAGGGCATCGGGGGCCAACGTCCTGACTTTC. Encoded protein: CASINRASGANVLTF. The variable domain in full, completed from reference TRBV28 and TRBJ2-6, reads DVKVTQSSRYLVKRTGEKVFLECVQDMDHENMFWYRQDPGLGLRLIYFSYDVKMKEKGDIPEGYSVSREKKERFSLILESASTNQTSMYLCASINRASGANVLTFGAGSRLTVL.

This chain connects TRBV28 to TRBJ2-7; 9 bases line up with TRBD1. Per the germline V gene, CDR1 is MDHEN and CDR2 is SYDVKM. The trim removed 7 bases at V and 3 bases at J, leaving 10 bases unmatched. The CDR3 loop spans 15 amino acids. CDR3 DNA sequence: TGTGCCAGCATCGGACTGACAGGGGGAGACTACGAGCAGTACTTC. Its protein product is CASIGLTGGDYEQYF. Variable domain in full (rest from reference TRBV28 and TRBJ2-7): DVKVTQSSRYLVKRTGEKVFLECVQDMDHENMFWYRQDPGLGLRLIYFSYDVKMKEKGDIPEGYSVSREKKERFSLILESASTNQTSMYLCASIGLTGGDYEQYFGPGTRLTVT.

This sequence joins TRBV6-5 and TRBJ2-3; TRBD2 matches 11 bases. In germline, CDR1 is MNHEY, CDR2 SVGAGI. The CDR3 covers 16 residues. J gave up 2 bases and V 1 base, and 2 bases lay outside the gene matches. Here the CDR3 DNA reads TGTGCCAGCAGTTACTTGGGACTAGCGGACACAGATACGCAGTATTTT. Translation: CASSYLGLADTDTQYF.

The chain recombines TRBV7-2 with TRBJ1-1, with no clear D. The CDR3 is 13 residues long. Germline lookup yields CDR1 SGHTA and CDR2 FQGNSA. Between the trimmed V and J ends, which lost 6 bases and 0 bases, there was a span of 8 bases. This chain's CDR3 is CASRRVMNTEAFF. DNA of the CDR3: TGTGCCAGCAGGAGGGTCATGAACACTGAAGCTTTCTTT.

This sequence joins TRBV27 and TRBJ1-3, with 9 bases that match TRBD1. Germline V lookup: CDR1 MNHEY, CDR2 SMNVEV (reference sequence). V lost 9 bases and J lost 4; bases outside the gene matches: 10. The CDR3 is made up of 15 amino acids. Here the CDR3 reads CARGDRERHGNTIYF. The CDR3 DNA reads as TGTGCCAGGGGGGACAGGGAACGACACGGAAACACCATATATTTT.

This clone was observed once. The V gene is TRBV6-1, the J gene TRBJ2-7; D is possibly TRBD2 (6 bases). CDR3 size: 14 residues. Germline-derived CDR1 and CDR2 are MNHNS and SASEGT. V lost 4 bases and J 7 bases, leaving 17 bases between the germline ends. This chain's CDR3 is CASSGWDLYGEQYF. CDR3 sequence (DNA): TGTGCCAGCAGTGGCTGGGACTTATACGGGGAGCAGTACTTC.

This chain joins TRBV5-1 and TRBJ1-1; D unclear. V shed 1 base and J shed 0 bases, with 7 bases lying between them. The CDR3 contains 14 residues. Germline lookup yields CDR1 SGHRS and CDR2 YFSETQ. CDR3 loop: CASSLFAVNTEAFF. In nucleotides, the CDR3 is TGCGCCAGCAGCTTGTTCGCCGTGAACACTGAAGCTTTCTTT.

For this clone: The same CDR3 is also encoded by other DNA sequences in this sample. The rearrangement joins TRBV7-3 to TRBJ2-1; 13 positions match TRBD2. The CDR3 has 16 residues. Germline trimming cut 4 bases from V and 7 bases from J; bases unmatched to any gene: 7. CDR1 and CDR2 (germline): SGHTA, FQGTGA. The CDR3 loop reads CASSSRTSGRVNEQFF. In DNA, the CDR3 is TGTGCCAGCAGCTCCCGGACTAGCGGGAGAGTAAATGAGCAGTTCTTC.

The chain joins TRBV7-3 to TRBJ2-7; 7 bases match TRBD1. Looked up from germline, CDR1 is SGHTA and CDR2 is FQGTGA. This CDR3 is 14 amino acids long. V shed 5 bases and J 4 bases; nucleotides not matched to a gene: 8. The CDR3, as DNA: TGTGCCAGCAGCCTAGGGACAGTTCCATACGAGCAGTACTTC. This translates into CASSLGTVPYEQYF.

This sequence joins TRBV4-1 and TRBJ2-2, with 8 bases identical to TRBD2. With V trimmed by 1 base and J by 6 bases, 4 bases remained unmatched. CDR3 length: 15 residues. From germline, CDR1 is MGHRA and CDR2 YSYEKL. CDR3 residues: CASSQVPGGAGELFF. The CDR3 bases are TGCGCCAGCAGCCAAGTCCCGGGAGGGGCCGGGGAGCTGTTTTTT.